This T cell receptor beta chain was found in a study of OX40 agonist ivuxolimab in advanced cancers. Background on the study: Partial responses were achieved by three patients, of whom one had hepatocellular carcinoma and two had cutaneous melanoma.

This table comes from immunoSEQ multiplex PCR, and its TCRdb copy is limited to in-frame clones, with some not included. The top ten hold roughly 0.4% of the sample, which has approximately 70,000 clones, roughly four fifths seen once. About this clone itself: The antigen is undetermined.

Study findings and constraints: Clonal expansion was seen in CD4+ and CD8+ blood T cells by week 6 at 0.1 to 3.0 mg/kg.

CDR3 length: 15 amino acids. V is TRBV12-2 and J is TRBJ1-2. TRBV12-2 is an annotated pseudogene. The sequence came from an adult with an advanced solid tumor such as melanoma, head and neck, liver or kidney cancer. The sequences come from CD4+ or CD8+ T cells sorted from blood, collected in a trial of the OX40 agonist ivuxolimab. The CDR3 spells CASRPGDEGFDGYTF. CDR3 nucleotides: TGTGCAAGTCGCCCCGGGGACGAAGGATTTGATGGCTACACCTTC.